This T cell receptor (beta chain) was recorded in a study of blood T cell repertoires in COVID-19. Across the study: The cDNA or gDNA used as material had been derived from T cells, B-cell-depleted T cells, or PBMCs.

V was cut by 10 bases and J by 3 bases, with 7 bases left in between. Looked up from germline, CDR1 is MNHEY and CDR2 is SVGAGI. This CDR3 spans 10 amino acids. Ages ranged from about 18 to 100 years, with residence in under 25 US areas. Assay: immunoSEQ multiplex PCR; the TCRdb copy retains only in-frame clones and omits some. The sample includes 120,000 to 150,000 clones, roughly 84% of them seen just once. This sequence joins TRBV6-5 and TRBJ2-7; D ambiguous. What was sequenced was PBMCs or T cells enriched from blood (not recorded which). The TCR originated in a woman aged 45 to 65 who had been exposed to COVID-19. In nucleotides, the CDR3 is TGTGCCACCCCTTTCTACGAGCAGTACTTC. Amino acid sequence: CATPFYEQYF.